This TCR beta chain was sequenced in a study of cytomegalovirus exposure and HLA in healthy donors (TCRdb year 2017). General notes on the study: An earlier analysis of under 600 of the donors reported about 250 Gb of sequence data and around 120 million unique TCR beta sequences from 150 million to 200 million T cells. Roughly 300 gigabases of sequencing data and tens of millions of unique TCR sequences were included in an early release covering over 600 HLA-typed donors. Of the 300 to 450 genotyped donors, roughly 85% fell in the genetic ancestry cluster associated with self-reported Caucasian donors. The study was designed to test whether signatures of past pathogen exposure could be identified by cataloging public T cell receptors. Using immunosequencing, the study profiled T cell repertoires from approximately 700 subjects and related those repertoires to cytomegalovirus serostatus. Along with the roughly 700-subject first cohort, a separate validation cohort of about 110 different subjects was used. High-throughput TCR immunosequencing, statistical association of individual TCRs with disease status, and machine learning were combined to predict cytomegalovirus infection status. A later analysis re-analyzed previously published TCR beta repertoires from approximately 700 donors and added high-resolution HLA genotyping to study TCR occurrence patterns. The later analysis used no new phenotypic data to find candidate immune exposures, relying instead on TCR beta sequences and their occurrence across donors. To decide whether each TCR beta V gene segment behaved as functional or pseudogenic, an earlier analysis of fewer than 750 of the donors relied on high-throughput TCR beta sequencing. Donor age, sex, ethnicity and CMV serostatus were compiled together with the repertoire data. A later genetic analysis took genome-wide SNP genotypes for about three fifths of the roughly 700 donors and used that subset as a discovery cohort. Every discovery cohort repertoire had been produced on one sequencing platform. Both class I and class II loci were covered by HLA typing, at four-digit resolution. Typing coverage differed by locus: A, B, C, DRB1 and DQB1 were typed in roughly 620-640 donors, DQA1 in about 500, DPA1 in nearly 610, and DPB1 in 400 to 480. Because of strong linkage in the cohort, four to six DR-DQ haplotypes were treated as single units for association and clustering. On average, roughly 200,000 unique TCR beta nucleotide sequences were sequenced per donor among 398 genotyped donors of the cohort, with roughly a sixth of those sequences being non-productive.

The cohort comprised fewer than 700 healthy bone marrow donors. All cohort members were sampled while nominally healthy, although unrecorded immune exposures were likely present. The donor was CMV seropositive and was included in the group of about 290 seropositive cohort members. A peripheral blood sample was collected from each donor, and TCR beta sequencing was performed on peripheral blood mononuclear cells. The Qiagen DNeasy Blood Extraction Kit was used to extract genomic DNA from the blood cell samples. Looking up the germline V gene (reference sequence) yields CDR1 LNHDA and CDR2 SQIVND. Reading from cysteine to phenylalanine, the CDR3 counts 13 amino acids. Of all the DNA, just the CDR3 is kept, 39 bases in frame from base 1. V loses 4 bases, J loses 5 bases, and the germline ends lie 9 bases apart. The library relied on the immunoSEQ multiplex PCR assay. The multiplex PCR relied on a mix of 60 forward primers for TCR Vbeta segments and 13 reverse primers for TCR Jbeta segments. The CDR3 region of rearranged TCR beta genes was amplified from genomic DNA with a multiplex PCR assay. The Illumina HiSeq System was used to sequence the amplified TCR beta libraries as 87-base-pair reads. The authors' analysis ran thus. A later analysis tallied around 87 million unique TCR beta chains across the approximately 670 repertoires, and about 10 million of those chains were shared by two or more donors. A nearest-neighbor algorithm error-corrected the raw reads and collapsed the reads into unique sequences, merging closely related sequences to remove PCR and sequencing errors. CDR3 sequences were aligned to IMGT reference sequences to assign V, D and J gene segments. For a sequence to be retained, a match of at least six nucleotides to both a V gene segment and a J gene segment was required. Rearrangements were called productive when the CDR3 lacked stop codons and stayed in frame with V and J; all others were non-productive. CDR3 was defined by IMGT convention, running from the second conserved V-encoded cysteine to the conserved J-encoded phenylalanine. Sequences without an unambiguous match to a single V gene segment were excluded from the earlier analysis of several hundred of the donors. In an earlier analysis of a few hundred of the donors, V segments were called functional above 56.7% productive rearrangements and were called segregating when the between-donor standard deviation exceeded 5%. A statistical classification framework was built for diagnosing cytomegalovirus status from the catalog of TCR beta chain sequences. A later analysis assigned V and J genes by comparing TCR nucleotide sequences with IMGT/GENE-DB human TR gene sequences. Using the TCRdist pipeline, a later analysis assigned CDR3 sequences along with most-parsimonious VDJ recombination scenarios. A later analysis defined each TCR beta chain by its CDR3 amino acid sequence plus V-gene family, and excluded reads lacking a unique V-gene family. In a later analysis, around 650 highly shared, low-generation-probability nucleotide sequences were removed to address suspected cross-contamination and a sequencing artifact. For each public chain, a later analysis derived a clonal expansion index from normalized ranks of inferred template counts within each repertoire. Generation probabilities in a later analysis came from a VDJ recombination model fitted to out-of-frame rearrangements, and those results were checked against IGoR. Hypergeometric tests were used in a later analysis to score TCR-TCR, TCR-HLA and TCR-CMV co-occurrence, with a repertoire-size bias correction applied to the TCR pairs. To estimate false discovery rates, a later analysis permuted the HLA or CMV assignments 20 times. In a later analysis, co-occurring TCRs were grouped using DBSCAN, with TCRdist sequence similarity added in when clustering inside HLA-allele-positive subsets. For co-occurrence clustering, repertoires with fewer than 30,000 or more than 120,000 public chains were excluded, along with five repertoires with anomalous nucleotide sharing. TCRdb obtained this table from immuneACCESS and retained in-frame rearrangements with V and J assigned. These tables miss some clones; where compared with another copy, unresolved V genes account for less than half of the shortfall, and the remainder is unexplained. D and trimming were read from the DNA, whereas the V and J calls and clone size are those reported in that table. Counted in this sample were more than 150,000 clones; almost 80% of them appeared once. Of the sample, about 14% falls within the top ten clones.

This clone is a singleton in its sample. Its antigen target is currently unknown. There are no base qualities to consult, and no much larger clone falls within one base. Findings and caveats that apply to the study as a whole: When HLA alleles, especially DR and DQ, strongly co-occurred, attributing TCR associations to individual alleles was difficult. In a later analysis, the rate of TCR association differed among HLA loci, with DRB1 alleles having the most associated TCRs and HLA-C alleles having the fewest. A cluster of highly shared sequence variants was judged likely to be a technical artifact of the sequencing pipeline. A later analysis found that most CMV-associated TCR beta chains appeared HLA-restricted, with HLA associations seemingly driven largely by CMV exposure. HLA typing was unavailable for some donors at each locus, so association tests used only the typed subset. The 87-base-pair reads could not distinguish some IMGT-functional V segments, including TRBV6-2 and TRBV6-3, so those segments were excluded. In a later genetic analysis, fewer N-insertions in productive TCRs were reported among donors in an Asian-associated ancestry cluster than the approximately 630-donor mean. Presence/absence analyses assumed roughly uniform sequencing depth across donors, an assumption that may not hold. The study gave a list of about 160 TCR beta chains associated with cytomegalovirus. Correlated functional status among segregating V segments might be attributable to linkage disequilibrium, but an unknown experimental factor could not be ruled out. At a false discovery rate of 0.05, a later analysis linked about 16,000 TCR beta sequences to specific HLA alleles. In an earlier analysis of fewer than 750 of the donors, most TCR beta V segments were observed in productive rearrangements about 87% or about 30% of the time, broadly matching IMGT annotations. It was suggested by the authors that the approach could potentially be generalized to other disease states and immunological phenotypes. Only TCR beta chains were sequenced in this cohort, and the absence of alpha or paired-chain data limited detectable features. According to a later analysis, parvovirus B19, influenza, CMV and Epstein-Barr virus appeared linked to several top co-occurrence clusters. A further reported finding was that TCR beta sequences accurately predicted the HLA-A and HLA-B alleles for most subjects in the first cohort. For the cohort, immune exposure information was limited to CMV serostatus. An association between a missense DCLRE1C variant and V-gene and J-gene trimming of TCR beta chains was found in a later genetic analysis and replicated in an independent cohort. In vitro tests confirmed that a few of the cytomegalovirus-associated TCR beta chains recognize cytomegalovirus antigens. Across donors, most TCR sequences were observed very rarely, whereas some public TCRs were present in many individuals. The classifier was reported to diagnose cytomegalovirus status with high specificity and sensitivity in both the original cohort and the validation cohort. A later analysis found that HLA-associated TCR beta chains were more clonally expanded and had lower generation probabilities than equally common non-associated chains. Because counts were too low, seventeen rarely observed V segments, including chromosome 9 orphons, were left out of the earlier analysis of a few hundred of the donors.

The source is a man aged 50-59 years in good health and CMV-seropositive. Sequencing was performed on PBMCs. The chain is assembled from TRBV19 and TRBJ1-5, and possibly TRBD1, on 6 matching bases. CDR3 reads: CASSTDSYQPQHF. The DNA is TGTGCCAGTAGTACGGACAGTTATCAGCCCCAGCATTTT.